Listed below are T cell receptor beta chains from one sample, sequenced in a study of patients and donors after allogeneic stem cell transplantation. From the RT-PCR reads, TCRdb called clonotypes with MiXCR, one entry per CDR3 protein. The sample carries approximately 170,000 distinct CDR3 sequences, roughly 24% recorded once. Source material: blood, either unsorted or a sorted T cell fraction (not recorded which). The receptor set was obtained from a human donor who was either an allogeneic HSCT recipient or a stem cell or donor lymphocyte infusion donor (not recorded which). It is not recorded whose cells these are; they may come from a transplant donor. The CDR3 runs from the conserved cysteine through the conserved F or W. Each record gives: D gene, clone size, CDR3 length, J gene, V gene, CDR3 protein, CDR3 DNA. D genes are given only for firm matches. Size is omitted from some rows. Given values are once, few, many or a class for expanded clones.

d_gene: -; abundance: -; len: 14; j_gene: TRBJ2-3; v_gene: TRBV21-1; CDR3aa: CASSCAESTDTQYF; CDR3nt: TGTGCCAGCAGTTGCGCGGAGAGCACAGATACGCAGTATTTT
d_gene: -; abundance: once; len: 13; j_gene: TRBJ1-2; v_gene: TRBV5-1; CDR3aa: CASSWDHNYGYTF; CDR3nt: TGCGCCAGCAGCTGGGACCATAACTATGGCTACACCTTC
d_gene: TRBD1; abundance: -; len: 16; j_gene: TRBJ1-6; v_gene: TRBV25-1; CDR3aa: CASSGGQSSYNSPLHF; CDR3nt: TGTGCCAGCAGTGGGGGACAGAGCTCCTATAATTCACCCCTCCACTTT
d_gene: -; abundance: -; len: 16; j_gene: TRBJ2-1; v_gene: TRBV2; CDR3aa: CASSHLTGPTYNEQFF; CDR3nt: TGTGCCAGCAGTCATCTCACGGGACCGACCTACAATGAGCAGTTCTTC
d_gene: -; abundance: -; len: 17; j_gene: TRBJ2-4; v_gene: TRBV4-1; CDR3aa: CASSQEGVWGPKNIQYF; CDR3nt: TGCGCCAGCAGCCAAGAAGGGGTTTGGGGTCCCAAAAACATTCAGTACTTC
d_gene: -; abundance: -; len: 14; j_gene: TRBJ2-5; v_gene: TRBV10-3; CDR3aa: CAIRKGETGETQYF; CDR3nt: TGTGCCATCAGGAAAGGGGAGACGGGAGAGACCCAGTACTTC
d_gene: -; abundance: many; len: 17; j_gene: TRBJ1-4; v_gene: TRBV15; CDR3aa: CATSRERLWATNEKLFF; CDR3nt: TGTGCCACCAGCAGAGAAAGGTTGTGGGCAACTAATGAAAAACTGTTTTTT
d_gene: -; abundance: -; len: 15; j_gene: TRBJ1-4; v_gene: TRBV5-1; CDR3aa: CASSAQMATNEKLFF; CDR3nt: TGCGCCAGCAGCGCTCAAATGGCAACTAATGAAAAACTGTTTTTT
d_gene: -; abundance: -; len: 18; j_gene: TRBJ2-1; v_gene: TRBV10-1; CDR3aa: CASSEWLLDADSYNEQFF; CDR3nt: TGCGCCAGCAGTGAGTGGTTACTGGACGCCGACTCCTACAATGAGCAGTTCTTC
d_gene: -; abundance: few; len: 16; j_gene: TRBJ2-2; v_gene: TRBV6-2/TRBV6-3; CDR3aa: CASSPKRGDGTGELFF; CDR3nt: TGTGCCAGCAGCCCCAAAAGGGGGGACGGGACCGGGGAGCTGTTTTTT
d_gene: TRBD2; abundance: once; len: 13; j_gene: TRBJ2-1; v_gene: TRBV25-1; CDR3aa: CASSLLAGTEQFF; CDR3nt: TGTGCCAGCAGTTTATTAGCGGGGACGGAGCAGTTCTTC
d_gene: -; abundance: few; len: 12; j_gene: TRBJ1-2; v_gene: TRBV29-1; CDR3aa: CSVESGIYGYTF; CDR3nt: TGCAGCGTTGAATCGGGGATCTATGGCTACACCTTC
d_gene: -; abundance: many; len: 15; j_gene: TRBJ1-5; v_gene: TRBV12-3/TRBV12-4; CDR3aa: CASSFYGLIDQPQHF; CDR3nt: TGTGCCAGCAGTTTTTACGGCCTCATTGATCAGCCCCAGCATTTT
d_gene: TRBD1; abundance: -; len: 16; j_gene: TRBJ1-2; v_gene: TRBV18; CDR3aa: CASSPGQGPENYGYTF; CDR3nt: TGTGCCAGCTCCCCGGGACAGGGGCCAGAGAACTATGGCTACACCTTC
d_gene: -; abundance: few; len: 13; j_gene: TRBJ1-2; v_gene: TRBV6-2/TRBV6-3; CDR3aa: CASSYTSGYGYTF; CDR3nt: TGTGCCAGCAGTTACACCAGCGGCTATGGCTACACCTTC
d_gene: -; abundance: many; len: 15; j_gene: TRBJ1-4; v_gene: TRBV7-6; CDR3aa: CASSLEIPPNEKLFF; CDR3nt: TGTGCCAGCAGCTTAGAAATTCCACCTAATGAAAAACTGTTTTTT
d_gene: TRBD1; abundance: few; len: 18; j_gene: TRBJ1-3; v_gene: TRBV15; CDR3aa: CATSRTRTGTLSGNTIYF; CDR3nt: TGTGCCACCAGCAGAACTCGGACAGGGACGCTCTCTGGAAACACCATATATTTT
d_gene: TRBD1; abundance: -; len: 15; j_gene: TRBJ2-7; v_gene: TRBV5-1; CDR3aa: CASSAPDRAIYEQYF; CDR3nt: TGCGCCAGCAGCGCCCCGGACAGGGCTATATACGAGCAGTACTTC
d_gene: TRBD1; abundance: few; len: 15; j_gene: TRBJ1-5; v_gene: TRBV7-9; CDR3aa: CASSVGQGVRQPQHF; CDR3nt: TGTGCCAGCAGCGTGGGACAGGGGGTACGTCAGCCCCAGCATTTT
d_gene: -; abundance: few; len: 14; j_gene: TRBJ1-2; v_gene: TRBV6-5; CDR3aa: CASSYDWAGYGYTF; CDR3nt: TGTGCCAGCAGTTACGATTGGGCAGGCTATGGCTACACCTTC
d_gene: -; abundance: -; len: 12; j_gene: TRBJ2-3; v_gene: TRBV5-1; CDR3aa: CASSLVGNTQYF; CDR3nt: TGCGCCAGCAGCTTGGTTGGGAATACGCAGTATTTT
d_gene: TRBD1; abundance: many; len: 14; j_gene: TRBJ1-4; v_gene: TRBV6-5; CDR3aa: CASSADRGLEKLFF; CDR3nt: TGTGCCAGCAGTGCGGACAGGGGATTGGAAAAACTGTTTTTT
d_gene: -; abundance: -; len: 13; j_gene: TRBJ2-4; v_gene: TRBV7-8; CDR3aa: CASSLGGANIQYF; CDR3nt: TGTGCCAGCAGCTTAGGAGGGGCGAACATTCAGTACTTC
d_gene: -; abundance: -; len: 14; j_gene: TRBJ1-3; v_gene: TRBV12-3/TRBV12-4; CDR3aa: CASYDGSSGKTIYF; CDR3nt: TGTGCCAGCTACGACGGCAGCTCTGGAAAGACCATATATTTT
d_gene: -; abundance: few; len: 13; j_gene: TRBJ1-1; v_gene: TRBV30; CDR3aa: CAWTYGSGAEAFF; CDR3nt: TGTGCCTGGACTTACGGGTCGGGAGCTGAAGCTTTCTTT
d_gene: -; abundance: few; len: 11; j_gene: TRBJ1-2; v_gene: TRBV29-1; CDR3aa: CSVARVIGYTF; CDR3nt: TGCAGCGTTGCCAGGGTTATCGGCTACACCTTC
d_gene: -; abundance: -; len: 14; j_gene: TRBJ2-7; v_gene: TRBV20-1; CDR3aa: CSALSRTSSYEQYF; CDR3nt: TGCAGTGCACTCTCCCGGACAAGCTCCTACGAGCAGTACTTC
d_gene: TRBD2; abundance: few; len: 16; j_gene: TRBJ2-2; v_gene: TRBV5-1; CDR3aa: CASSLRLAVNTGELFF; CDR3nt: TGCGCCAGCAGCTTGCGTCTAGCGGTTAACACCGGGGAGCTGTTTTTT
d_gene: TRBD1; abundance: -; len: 18; j_gene: TRBJ1-4; v_gene: TRBV28; CDR3aa: CASSLPYRTGATNEKLFF; CDR3nt: TGTGCCAGCAGTTTACCATATCGGACAGGGGCAACTAATGAAAAACTGTTTTTT
d_gene: -; abundance: -; len: 15; j_gene: TRBJ2-7; v_gene: TRBV15; CDR3aa: CATSRDTGTTYEQYF; CDR3nt: TGTGCCACCAGCAGAGATACCGGGACCACCTACGAGCAGTACTTC
d_gene: -; abundance: -; len: 14; j_gene: TRBJ2-3; v_gene: TRBV5-4; CDR3aa: CASSTMSLTDTQYF; CDR3nt: TGTGCCAGCAGCACCATGTCCCTCACAGATACGCAGTATTTT
d_gene: -; abundance: -; len: 16; j_gene: TRBJ1-6; v_gene: TRBV11-2; CDR3aa: CASSLSPGSYNSPLHF; CDR3nt: TGTGCCAGCAGCTTAAGTCCGGGCTCCTATAATTCACCCCTCCACTTT
d_gene: -; abundance: -; len: 12; j_gene: TRBJ2-5; v_gene: TRBV6-6; CDR3aa: CASGARKETQYF; CDR3nt: TGTGCCAGCGGGGCCCGAAAAGAGACCCAGTACTTC
d_gene: -; abundance: -; len: 14; j_gene: TRBJ1-1; v_gene: TRBV28; CDR3aa: CASSLRTENTEAFF; CDR3nt: TGTGCCAGCAGTTTAAGGACTGAGAACACTGAAGCTTTCTTT
d_gene: -; abundance: -; len: 13; j_gene: TRBJ2-5; v_gene: TRBV10-3; CDR3aa: CAISEGNPETQYF; CDR3nt: TGTGCCATCAGTGAAGGCAACCCAGAGACCCAGTACTTC
d_gene: -; abundance: -; len: 16; j_gene: TRBJ2-1; v_gene: TRBV12-3/TRBV12-4; CDR3aa: CASSFRAAPGHNEQFF; CDR3nt: TGTGCCAGCAGTTTCCGGGCTGCCCCAGGACACAATGAGCAGTTCTTC
d_gene: -; abundance: few; len: 15; j_gene: TRBJ2-4; v_gene: TRBV20-1; CDR3aa: CSARDPGLAKNIQYF; CDR3nt: TGCAGTGCTAGAGATCCCGGGTTAGCCAAAAACATTCAGTACTTC
d_gene: -; abundance: few; len: 14; j_gene: TRBJ1-2; v_gene: TRBV5-5; CDR3aa: CASSLVTIDYGYTF; CDR3nt: TGTGCCAGCAGCTTGGTGACAATCGACTATGGCTACACCTTC
d_gene: -; abundance: few; len: 17; j_gene: TRBJ1-6; v_gene: TRBV5-1; CDR3aa: CASSSDPTGQSNSPLHF; CDR3nt: TGCGCCAGCAGCTCGGACCCAACGGGACAATCCAATTCACCCCTCCACTTT
d_gene: TRBD1; abundance: few; len: 14; j_gene: TRBJ1-2; v_gene: TRBV30; CDR3aa: CAWSPGTDNYGYTF; CDR3nt: TGTGCCTGGAGCCCCGGGACAGATAACTATGGCTACACCTTC
d_gene: -; abundance: -; len: 14; j_gene: TRBJ2-7; v_gene: TRBV30; CDR3aa: CAWRQDGYSYEQYF; CDR3nt: TGTGCCTGGAGACAGGACGGATACTCCTACGAGCAGTACTTC
d_gene: TRBD1; abundance: -; len: 15; j_gene: TRBJ2-7; v_gene: TRBV5-1; CDR3aa: CASSWTGPSSYEQYF; CDR3nt: TGCGCCAGCAGCTGGACAGGACCGAGCTCCTACGAGCAGTACTTC
d_gene: -; abundance: many; len: 11; j_gene: TRBJ1-1; v_gene: TRBV29-1; CDR3aa: CSVYSDTEAFF; CDR3nt: TGCAGCGTTTATAGCGACACTGAAGCTTTCTTT
d_gene: TRBD1; abundance: few; len: 16; j_gene: TRBJ1-4; v_gene: TRBV24-1; CDR3aa: CATSPSRGTENEKLFF; CDR3nt: TGTGCCACCAGTCCTTCCCGCGGGACAGAAAATGAAAAACTGTTTTTT
d_gene: TRBD1; abundance: few; len: 14; j_gene: TRBJ1-5; v_gene: TRBV5-1; CDR3aa: CASSSDDRDQPQHF; CDR3nt: TGCGCCAGCAGCTCAGATGACAGGGATCAGCCCCAGCATTTT
d_gene: -; abundance: few; len: 13; j_gene: TRBJ2-7; v_gene: TRBV12-3/TRBV12-4; CDR3aa: CASCSHWGDEQYF; CDR3nt: TGTGCCAGCTGCTCCCACTGGGGCGACGAGCAGTACTTC
d_gene: -; abundance: -; len: 13; j_gene: TRBJ1-2; v_gene: TRBV12-3/TRBV12-4; CDR3aa: CASSPPQHYGYTF; CDR3nt: TGTGCCAGCAGTCCCCCACAGCACTATGGCTACACCTTC
d_gene: TRBD2; abundance: -; len: 14; j_gene: TRBJ2-7; v_gene: TRBV10-3; CDR3aa: CAISDAGGLSGQYF; CDR3nt: TGTGCCATCAGTGACGCGGGAGGGTTGTCCGGGCAGTACTTC
d_gene: -; abundance: -; len: 15; j_gene: TRBJ1-1; v_gene: TRBV4-1; CDR3aa: CASSQVLAMNTEAFF; CDR3nt: TGCGCCAGCAGCCAAGTTTTGGCTATGAACACTGAAGCTTTCTTT
d_gene: -; abundance: few; len: 15; j_gene: TRBJ2-1; v_gene: TRBV12-3/TRBV12-4; CDR3aa: CASTQQGKFYNEQFF; CDR3nt: TGTGCCAGCACTCAACAGGGCAAGTTCTACAATGAGCAGTTCTTC
d_gene: -; abundance: -; len: 15; j_gene: TRBJ2-5; v_gene: TRBV7-2; CDR3aa: CASSLDRQRQETQYF; CDR3nt: TGTGCCAGCAGCTTAGACCGTCAGCGGCAAGAGACCCAGTACTTC
d_gene: -; abundance: -; len: 15; j_gene: TRBJ2-3; v_gene: TRBV5-1; CDR3aa: CASSLAQGITDTQYF; CDR3nt: TGCGCCAGCAGCTTGGCTCAGGGTATCACAGATACGCAGTATTTT
d_gene: -; abundance: -; len: 13; j_gene: TRBJ2-5; v_gene: TRBV14; CDR3aa: CASSQVPSETQYF; CDR3nt: TGTGCCAGCAGCCAAGTTCCATCGGAGACCCAGTACTTC
d_gene: TRBD2; abundance: -; len: 14; j_gene: TRBJ2-3; v_gene: TRBV29-1; CDR3aa: CSVDLAGDTDTQYF; CDR3nt: TGCAGCGTTGATCTAGCGGGGGACACAGATACGCAGTATTTT
d_gene: TRBD1; abundance: -; len: 16; j_gene: TRBJ1-1; v_gene: TRBV7-9; CDR3aa: CASSLDPGQGNTEAFF; CDR3nt: TGTGCCAGCAGCTTAGACCCAGGACAGGGGAACACTGAAGCTTTCTTT
d_gene: -; abundance: -; len: 17; j_gene: TRBJ1-5; v_gene: TRBV6-5; CDR3aa: CASSYLPGGRVNQPQHF; CDR3nt: TGTGCCAGCAGTTACCTCCCCGGGGGGCGAGTCAATCAGCCCCAGCATTTT
d_gene: -; abundance: few; len: 14; j_gene: TRBJ2-7; v_gene: TRBV4-2; CDR3aa: CASSQVGLANEQYF; CDR3nt: TGTGCCAGCAGCCAAGTAGGGCTAGCGAACGAGCAGTACTTC
d_gene: -; abundance: many; len: 11; j_gene: TRBJ1-1; v_gene: TRBV12-3/TRBV12-4; CDR3aa: CATQVNTEAFF; CDR3nt: TGTGCCACACAGGTGAACACTGAAGCTTTCTTT
d_gene: -; abundance: -; len: 15; j_gene: TRBJ1-5; v_gene: TRBV7-2; CDR3aa: CASSFYWGGNQPQHF; CDR3nt: TGTGCCAGCAGCTTTTATTGGGGCGGTAATCAGCCCCAGCATTTT
d_gene: -; abundance: once; len: 13; j_gene: TRBJ2-1; v_gene: TRBV7-2; CDR3aa: CASSLEQYNEQFF; CDR3nt: TGTGCCAGCAGCTTAGAACAGTACAATGAGCAGTTCTTC